The following is a TCR beta chain sequence with its context. Isolation of CD8+ and CD4+ T cells was performed negatively, whereas enrichment of TEMRA cells was done by FACS. RNA totalling about 0.45 to 1 ug underwent reverse transcription with random hexamers. An immunoSEQ multiplex PCR amplified TCR beta CDR3 over 54 Vbeta and 13 Jbeta. TCRdb itself ran the immunoSEQ multiplex PCR reads through MiXCR, one entry per CDR3 protein. The sample has a few hundred thousand distinct CDR3 sequences; 92% are singletons. The data are from a study of CD8 T cells in Susac syndrome. The TCR sequence derives from a human donor with multiple sclerosis. The sample consisted of CD4+ T cells from PBMCs.

In nucleotides, the CDR3 is TGTGCCACCAGTGCAGGGGTGGGCAGCACAGATACGCAGTATTTT. Residues: CATSAGVGSTDTQYF. The chain uses TRBV24-1 and TRBJ2-3, with D perhaps matching TRBD1 (6 bases). Per the germline V gene, CDR1 is KGHDR and CDR2 is SFDVKD. CDR3 length: 15 amino acids. Trimming left V 5 bases short and J 0 bases short, with 11 bases between.